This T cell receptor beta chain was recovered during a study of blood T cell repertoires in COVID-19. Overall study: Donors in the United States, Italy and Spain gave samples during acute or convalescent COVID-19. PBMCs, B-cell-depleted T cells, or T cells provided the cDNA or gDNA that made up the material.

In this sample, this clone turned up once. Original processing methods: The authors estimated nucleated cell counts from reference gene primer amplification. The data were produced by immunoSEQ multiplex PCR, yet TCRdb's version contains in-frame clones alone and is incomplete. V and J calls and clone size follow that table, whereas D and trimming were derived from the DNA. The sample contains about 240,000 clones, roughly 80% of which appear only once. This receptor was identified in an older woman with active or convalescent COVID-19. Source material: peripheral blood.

The CDR3 DNA reads TGCAGCGTGGGTTCACCCGGGACAGAAGCTTTCTTT. As protein: CSVGSPGTEAFF. This rearrangement joins TRBV29-1 to TRBJ1-1; D is possibly TRBD1 (6 bases). Germline CDR1 SQVTM, CDR2 ANQGSEA. The CDR3 is 12 amino acids. The V and J ends lost 6 bases and 8 bases respectively, with 16 bases between them.